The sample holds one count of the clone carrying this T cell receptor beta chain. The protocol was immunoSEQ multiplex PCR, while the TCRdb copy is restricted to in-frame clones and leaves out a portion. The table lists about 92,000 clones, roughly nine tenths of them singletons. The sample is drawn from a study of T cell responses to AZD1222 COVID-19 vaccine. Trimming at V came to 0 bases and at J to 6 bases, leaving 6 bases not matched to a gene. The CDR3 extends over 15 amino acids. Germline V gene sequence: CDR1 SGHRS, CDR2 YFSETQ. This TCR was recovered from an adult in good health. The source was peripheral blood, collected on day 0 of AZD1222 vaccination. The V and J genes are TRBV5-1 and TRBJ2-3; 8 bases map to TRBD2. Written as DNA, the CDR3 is TGCGCCAGCAGCTTGGCCAGCGGGAGCGTTGATACGCAGTATTTT. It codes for CASSLASGSVDTQYF.